This TCR beta chain was sequenced during a study of blood T cell repertoires in COVID-19. Per the germline V gene, CDR1 is MNHEY and CDR2 is SVGAGI. V was cut by 6 bases and J by 2 bases, with 10 bases left in between. The CDR3 is 13 amino acids. TCRdb keeps only in-frame clones here, not all; method: immunoSEQ multiplex PCR. Of tens of thousands of clones detected, more than 75% appear once; the ten largest clones hold approximately 12%. The receptor was isolated from a human donor in a cohort sampled during active COVID-19. V gene TRBV6-5 combines with J gene TRBJ1-1, with D unclear. The sequenced sample consisted of peripheral blood. CDR3 region: CASSAQLNTEAFF. The CDR3 nucleotides read TGTGCCAGCAGCGCACAGCTAAACACTGAAGCTTTCTTT.